This T cell receptor beta chain was profiled in a study of blood T cell repertoires in COVID-19 (dated by TCRdb to the early 2020s). Background for the entire study: The collaborator samples originated in the United States, Italy and Spain and spanned the acute and convalescent phases of COVID-19. The material from the prospective study consisted of cDNA or gDNA derived from T cells, B-cell-depleted T cells, or PBMCs. Deeply sampled blood TCRbeta repertoires from subjects exposed to, actively infected with, or recovered from COVID-19 were included in the dataset. The repertoires were released in a freely available public database meant as a resource for research on the immune response to SARS-CoV-2. Samples came from the ongoing ImmuneRACE study (first 160 participants) plus 1,254 subjects from 6 global collaborators. Nearly every sample came with metadata listing a de-identified subject ID, COVID-19 status, age in years and sex. Where available, HLA class I and class II types were taken from metadata supplied by the sample provider and were not determined by assay-based typing. Broader findings and caveats from the paper: Clinical and demographic metadata were provided uncurated, with the amount varying by source and participant.

Here V drops 6 bases and J drops 8 bases, and the junction holds 11 bases not matched to any gene. CDR1 and CDR2 (MDHEN, SYDVKM) derive from the germline V gene. The CDR3 numbers 14 residues from cysteine through phenylalanine. Of all the DNA, just the CDR3 is kept, 42 bases in frame from base 1. Whole blood was collected in K2EDTA tubes by collaborating institutions according to the institutions' own protocols. For TCRbeta analysis, collaborators shipped samples as frozen whole blood, isolated PBMCs, or DNA extracted from either of those sample types. The table lists this clone with a count of one. No cognate antigen has been identified for it. The input lacks base qualities; no much larger clone sits a single base away. TCRbeta CDR3 regions were amplified from genomic DNA by means of the immunoSEQ Assay, a bias-controlled multiplex PCR. The source study handled its data this way. The number of nucleated cells in each sample was estimated from the amplification of reference gene primers within the assay. Sequence reads were collapsed and filtered to measure the absolute abundance of every unique TCRbeta CDR3 rearrangement. For each sample, productive Simpson clonality was calculated as the square root of Simpson's diversity index over productive rearrangements. The immuneACCESS repertoire file appears here via TCRdb, limited to in-frame rearrangements. These files lack a portion of the clones; in checked studies, under half of the deficit traces to unresolved V genes, and the cause of the others is not known. That table gives V, J and clone size, and the DNA gave D and trimming. Present in this sample are about 250,000 clones, roughly 80% of which were seen just once. Jointly, the top ten make up roughly 10% of the sample.

The chain employs TRBV28 and TRBJ1-2; the central 8 bases match TRBD1. Material: peripheral blood. The TCR was taken from a man older than 75 with acute or convalescent COVID-19. The CDR3 protein: CASRDRESFRGYTF. The DNA is TGTGCCAGCAGGGACAGGGAATCCTTTAGGGGCTACACCTTC.